This is a list of T cell receptor beta chains from one sample in a study of OX40 agonist ivuxolimab in advanced cancers. Clones were read by immunoSEQ multiplex PCR, and TCRdb kept only the in-frame ones, dropping some. The sample yields about 77,000 clones, about 92% seen once. The sequenced sample was CD4+ or CD8+ T cells sorted from blood, obtained in a trial of the OX40 agonist ivuxolimab. The receptors were sampled from an adult with an advanced solid tumor such as melanoma, head and neck, liver or kidney cancer. CDR3s include the opening cysteine and the closing phenylalanine or tryptophan. The D gene is left open where the match is weak. Only some rows state a clone size, as once, few, many or a class for expanded clones.

j_gene,d_gene,abundance,v_gene,CDR3nt,CDR3aa
TRBJ2-2,NA,NA,TRBV6-5,TGTGCCAGCAGCATGAGGGCGTCCACCTCCGGGGAGCTGTTTTTT,CASSMRASTSGELFF
TRBJ1-6,NA,NA,TRBV4-1,TGCGCCAGCAGCCAAGAGGTAAATTCACCCCTCCACTTT,CASSQEVNSPLHF
TRBJ2-7,NA,NA,TRBV6-5,TGTGCCAGCAGCCCCAGTTCCTACGAGCAGTACTTC,CASSPSSYEQYF
TRBJ1-5,NA,NA,TRBV4-1,TGCGCCAGCAGAGGGCACCTGAGGAGTAGCAATCAGCCCCAGCATTTT,CASRGHLRSSNQPQHF
TRBJ1-4,NA,NA,TRBV5-1,TGCGCCAGCATGAGAGGGGATGGTAATGAAAAACTGTTTTTT,CASMRGDGNEKLFF
TRBJ2-2,TRBD1,NA,TRBV28,TGTGCCAGCACCCTCATAACCCGACAGGGAAGAAGCACCGGGGAGCTGTTTTTT,CASTLITRQGRSTGELFF
TRBJ2-3,TRBD1,NA,TRBV19,TGTGCCAGTAGTTCCCGGACAGGGGCAGATACGCAGTATTTT,CASSSRTGADTQYF
TRBJ2-2,NA,few,TRBV10-3,TGTGCCATCCCGAAAATCGACGGGAACACCGGGGAGCTGTTTTTT,CAIPKIDGNTGELFF
TRBJ2-1,TRBD2,NA,TRBV5-1,TGCGCCAGCAGCTTGACTAGCGGGAGGCCCCACAATGAGCAGTTCTTC,CASSLTSGRPHNEQFF
TRBJ2-7,TRBD1,NA,TRBV10-2,TGCGCCAGCAGTGTTGACAGGGGGCGGCAGTACTTC,CASSVDRGRQYF
TRBJ1-5,TRBD1,NA,TRBV28,TGTGCCAGCAACCAACAGGGGCGGGGGTCTAATCAGCCCCAGCATTTT,CASNQQGRGSNQPQHF
TRBJ2-1,NA,once,TRBV21-1,TGTGCCAGCAGCCCACGACAGGGTGAGCAGTTCTTC,CASSPRQGEQFF
TRBJ2-3,TRBD1,NA,TRBV4-3,TGCGCCAGCAGCCACGCGGGACAGGTTGGAGTGGATACGCAGTATTTT,CASSHAGQVGVDTQYF
TRBJ2-7,TRBD1,NA,TRBV6-1,TGTGCCAGCACCCGGGACAGGGGATCCTACGAGCAGTACTTC,CASTRDRGSYEQYF
TRBJ2-3,TRBD2,few,TRBV27,TGTGCCAGCAGTATTCAGTGGGGGGGAACAGATACGCAGTATTTT,CASSIQWGGTDTQYF
TRBJ1-2,TRBD1,NA,TRBV28,TGTGCCAGCAGCCACGGACAGGGGGCAAACTATGGCTACACCTTC,CASSHGQGANYGYTF
TRBJ2-7,NA,few,TRBV27,TGTGCCAGCAGTTTAGCGGGGCCCTACGAGCAGTACTTC,CASSLAGPYEQYF
TRBJ2-7,NA,NA,TRBV9,TGTGCCAGCAGCCCCTCGGGCGGGGACCTTAACTACGAGCAGTACTTC,CASSPSGGDLNYEQYF
TRBJ2-6,NA,NA,TRBV19,TGTGCCAGTAGCAGAGCCAGGGAGAGCTCTGGGGCCAACGTCCTGACTTTC,CASSRARESSGANVLTF
TRBJ2-7,TRBD2,NA,TRBV2,TGTGCCAGCAGGGTTATAGCGGGGGTGGGCGAGCAGTACTTC,CASRVIAGVGEQYF
TRBJ1-4,NA,NA,TRBV5-1,TGCGCCAGCAGCTACCAGGGGAATGAAAAACTGTTTTTT,CASSYQGNEKLFF
TRBJ1-4,NA,NA,TRBV5-5,TGTGCCAGCAGCTTGGAGCCGGGACTATTCGCTAATGAAAAACTGTTTTTT,CASSLEPGLFANEKLFF
TRBJ2-3,NA,NA,TRBV11-3,TGTGCCAGCAGCTTTGAAACCACAGATACGCAGTATTTT,CASSFETTDTQYF
TRBJ2-5,TRBD1,few,TRBV5-1,TGCGCCAGCAGCTCGACAGGGATGTACCAAGAGACCCAGTACTTC,CASSSTGMYQETQYF
TRBJ2-5,TRBD2,NA,TRBV4-2,TGTGCCAGCAGCCAATATGGGCGGGGGGGCGGTGAGACCCAGTACTTC,CASSQYGRGGGETQYF
TRBJ2-3,NA,NA,TRBV27,TGTGCCAGCAGAAGAAGGGTGGCAGCTAGCACAGATACGCAGTATTTT,CASRRRVAASTDTQYF
TRBJ2-1,NA,NA,TRBV2,TGTGCCAGCTCGGAGGGGGCGGTGAATGAGCAGTTCTTC,CASSEGAVNEQFF
TRBJ1-2,NA,NA,TRBV19,TGTGCCAGTAGTTTGCCCAATGGCTACACCTTC,CASSLPNGYTF
TRBJ2-1,TRBD2,NA,TRBV7-2,TGTGCCAGCAGGCGGGGGGGCCCCTACAATGAGCAGTTCTTC,CASRRGGPYNEQFF
TRBJ2-1,TRBD2,NA,TRBV4-3,TGCGCCAGCAGCCAAGGAGTAGGGACTAGCAGCTACAATGAGCAGTTCTTC,CASSQGVGTSSYNEQFF
TRBJ2-7,NA,NA,TRBV28,TGTGCCAGCAGTTTCTATAGCGGTGCGACCTACGAGCAGTACTTC,CASSFYSGATYEQYF
TRBJ2-7,TRBD1,NA,TRBV28,TGTGCCAGCAGGCGGACAGGGGGCGTTTTTTACGAGCAGTACTTC,CASRRTGGVFYEQYF